Presented here are 8 T cell receptor beta chains from one specimen sequenced in a study of vaccination and CD4 T cells after COVID-19. For these receptors, no antigen is known. Documented treatment: roughly 11-day PBMC culture with coronavirus spike peptide pools or control peptides (ViraFEST assay). The Oncomine TCR Beta short-read assay was applied to DNA of cultured CD4+ T cells. TCRdb called the PCR reads again in MiXCR, with one record for every CDR3 protein. The sample yields some 20,000 distinct CDR3 sequences, around 44% seen once. Sequenced input: CD4+ T cells from blood, cultured in vitro. These receptors came from a human donor who had recovered from COVID-19.

This clonotype was counted a few times. The V gene is TRBV5-4, the J gene TRBJ1-2; 10 bases match TRBD1. Germline V CDR1 and CDR2: SGHNT, YYREEE (reference sequence). The CDR3 extends over 13 amino acids. Unmatched junction bases numbered 3, after V lost 4 bases and J lost 6 bases. CDR3 bases: TGTGCCAGCAGCCGCGGGACAGGGGATGGCTACACCTTC. It encodes CASSRGTGDGYTF.

The gene calls are TRBV20-1 and TRBJ2-7, with D possibly being TRBD2 (5 bases). Trimming shortened V by 2 bases and J by 4 bases, and 12 bases separated the two germline ends. The CDR3 extends over 13 amino acids. Germline V gives CDR1 DFQATT, CDR2 SNEGSKA (reference sequence). The CDR3 DNA reads TGCAGTGCTAGATGGGAGTCAGGATACGAGCAGTACTTC. Amino acid sequence: CSARWESGYEQYF.

V gene TRBV7-6 combines with J gene TRBJ1-4; TRBD1 aligns across 7 bases. Germline loops: CDR1 SGHVS, CDR2 FNYEAQ. J lost 3 bases, V lost 1 base, and 2 bases had no gene match. This CDR3 is 15 amino acids long. This chain's CDR3 is CASSLEGAPNEKLFF. The CDR3 nucleotides are TGTGCCAGCAGCTTAGAGGGGGCTCCTAATGAAAAACTGTTTTTT.

The chain has TRBV20-1 and TRBJ2-7, with a tentative D call TRBD2 (5 bases). Germline-derived CDR1 and CDR2 are DFQATT and SNEGSKA (reference sequence). Trimming stripped 7 bases from V and 2 bases from J, with 12 bases between. The CDR3 sequence is 12 residues long. CDR3 DNA: TGCAGTGTAAAGCGGTTAACCTACGAGCAGTACTTC. It translates to CSVKRLTYEQYF.

The chain is built from TRBV6-7 and TRBJ2-3; 13 bases are a match to TRBD2. TRBV6-7 is given ORF status, its function remaining uncertain. V lost 8 bases to trimming and J lost 0 bases; unmatched junction nucleotides: 14. The CDR3 consists of 19 residues. This CDR3 is CASPRTSGGSPPSTDTQYF. The CDR3 DNA reads as TGTGCCAGCCCTCGGACTAGCGGGGGCTCACCCCCTAGCACAGATACGCAGTATTTT.

This sequence joins TRBV7-9 and TRBJ2-3, with 7 bases identical to TRBD2. The CDR3 length is 16 residues. The J segment lost 3 bases and the V segment lost 1 base, leaving 7 bases of the junction unmatched. CDR1 is SEHNR and CDR2 is FQNEAQ in the germline V gene (reference sequence). CDR3 protein: CASSLGRSSGTDTQYF. The CDR3 nucleotides are TGTGCCAGCAGCTTAGGACGGTCTAGCGGTACAGATACGCAGTATTTT.

The chain recombines TRBV11-2 with TRBJ2-2; a weak D match, TRBD1 (6 bases). This CDR3 contains 16 residues. V was shortened by 5 bases and J by 3 bases, with 16 bases between the two germline ends. Germline CDR1 reads SGHAT; CDR2 reads FQNNGV. CDR3 coding DNA: TGTGCCAGCAGCCCCCCAGCGAGGGGGTACACCGGGGAGCTGTTTTTT. This translates into CASSPPARGYTGELFF.

The rearrangement joins TRBV6-5 to TRBJ1-1, with D unresolved. From germline, CDR1 is MNHEY and CDR2 SVGAGI. There are 14 residues in the CDR3. With 2 bases removed from V and 2 bases from J, the gap between germline ends came to 9 bases. This CDR3 is CASSYSPANTEAFF. The CDR3 DNA reads as TGTGCCAGCAGTTACAGCCCAGCAAACACTGAAGCTTTCTTT.